This T cell receptor beta chain is from a study of T cells after yellow fever vaccination. Study findings and constraints: The presence of abundant clonotypes contaminating from the bulk population was possible in FACS-sorted repertoires. Once the booster was given, most primary-vaccination clones reappeared, at over 95% for CD4 and 85% to 90% for CD8.

This clonotype was seen ten or more times. The CDR3 spans 13 residues. The germline CDR1 and CDR2 sequences are SGHRS and YFSETQ. V was cut by 4 bases and J by 0 bases, with 4 bases left in between. Synthesis of TCR cDNA relied on 5'RACE template switching, which attached a universal primer site and UMIs. One entry per CDR3 protein results from TCRdb running MiXCR on the 5' RACE reads. The data show around 40,000 distinct CDR3 sequences, with roughly 7% seen just once and approximately 15% held by the top ten. The source material was CD8+ T cells not binding an NS4B(214-222) dextramer, sorted from PBMCs, sampled 45 days after the yellow fever booster vaccination. The chain uses TRBV5-1 and TRBJ2-2; D gene uncertain. The clonotype was recovered from a man between 25 and 39 years old who received the YFV17D yellow fever vaccine. CDR3: CASSPPNTGELFF. The DNA of the CDR3 is TGCGCCAGCAGCCCACCGAACACCGGGGAGCTGTTTTTT.